The source of this TCR beta chain is a study of low-dose radiotherapy and immunotherapy resistance in tumors (dated by TCRdb to between 2020 and 2023). Notes on the research overall: Patients in Cohort 1 were given 0.5 Gy per fraction every 2 weeks, and the prescribed total PTV dose was 6.5 Gy. Cyclophosphamide 200 mg/m2 was given intravenously every two weeks, one day before each radiation and immunotherapy administration. Randomization of trial participants into treatment groups was not performed. Eight patients were included in the translational analysis, namely three from the first dose cohort plus the first five from the second dose cohort. Cohort 2 received 1 Gy per fraction every two weeks, with a total of 13 Gy over 26 weeks. Patients were given nivolumab as a 240 mg flat dose every two weeks and ipilimumab at 1 mg/kg every six weeks, with both drugs delivered intravenously. Aspirin 300 mg was taken orally once daily by patients for four cycles, starting on cycle 1 day 1.

This sample's time point label indicates: before trial treatment. The donors took part in RACIN, a single-arm, phase I, dose-escalation trial that combined nivolumab, ipilimumab, aspirin, low-dose cyclophosphamide and low-dose radiotherapy. Eligible patients had advanced, TIL-negative solid tumors. The data were produced on an Illumina HiSeq 2500. First-strand cDNA was synthesized with Superscript III and a set of TRAV- and TRBV-specific primers, covering both TCRalpha and TCRbeta chains. TCRs were amplified with Phusion for about 20 PCR cycles using a constant-region primer together with the adapter attached to the V primers. Amplification of the isolated mRNA was done with the MessageAmp II aRNA Amplification Kit, which involved a roughly 16-hour in vitro transcription at 37 degrees C. The Dynabeads mRNA DIRECT Purification Kit was used to isolate mRNA for TCR sequencing. A second approximately 25-cycle Phusion PCR added indexed Illumina adapters, and products were purified with AMPure XP beads. Per the authors' processing: Custom Perl scripts pooled TCR sequences encoding the same protein, removed out-of-frame sequences and computed each clonotype's abundance. Any TCR sequence backed by just one read was left out of the analysis. Repertoire metrics included Shannon entropy, Gini index, clonality, richness, and frequency of TCRs shared between repertoires. In TCRdb, the public reads were trimmed at Q25 with fastp and aligned with MiXCR, with productive beta chains retained. Rows with one shared CDR3 protein collapse into an entry with the most common genes and DNA. TCRdb, not the authors, supplied the V and J calls. The sample yields approximately 84,000 distinct CDR3 sequences; roughly a sixth were counted once. 2.8% of the sample is taken by the ten largest.

CDR1 and CDR2, looked up from the germline V gene, are SNHLY and FYNNEI. The CDR3 numbers 18 residues from cysteine through phenylalanine. Only the CDR3 portion is preserved as DNA: 54 bases, with reading frame beginning at the first base. V is shortened by 7 bases, J by 4 bases, and the region joining them spans 25 bases. This clonotype was detected ten times or more. Its antigen is unknown. The input lacks base qualities; no much larger clone sits a single base away. The chain is made from TRBV2 and TRBJ1-4; TRBD1 is perhaps the D gene, given 6 matching bases. Sequencing used PBMCs, obtained before treatment. The sequence came from a male donor with prostate cancer. This receptor carries the CDR3 CASTAPRDTAQGNEKLFF. The DNA reads TGTGCCAGCACCGCGCCCCGGGACACTGCGCAGGGTAATGAAAAACTGTTTTTT.